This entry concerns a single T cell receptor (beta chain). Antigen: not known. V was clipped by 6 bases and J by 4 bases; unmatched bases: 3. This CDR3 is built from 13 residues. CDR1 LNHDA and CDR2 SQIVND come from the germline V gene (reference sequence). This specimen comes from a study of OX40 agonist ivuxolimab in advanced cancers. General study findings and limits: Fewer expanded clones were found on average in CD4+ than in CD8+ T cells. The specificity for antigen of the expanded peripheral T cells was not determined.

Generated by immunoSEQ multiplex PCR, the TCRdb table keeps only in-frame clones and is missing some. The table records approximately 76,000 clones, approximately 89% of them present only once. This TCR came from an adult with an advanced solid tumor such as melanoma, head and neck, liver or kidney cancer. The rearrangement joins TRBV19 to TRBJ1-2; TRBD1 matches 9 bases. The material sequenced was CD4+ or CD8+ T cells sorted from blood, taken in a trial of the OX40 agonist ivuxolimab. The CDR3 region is CASRTGGGYGYTF. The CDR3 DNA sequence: TGTGCCAGTAGGACAGGGGGTGGCTATGGCTACACCTTC.